Each of the 23 T cell receptor beta chains below was sequenced from the same sample in a study of patients and donors after allogeneic stem cell transplantation. TCRdb recomputed calls from the RT-PCR reads with MiXCR, one row per CDR3 protein. The table lists approximately 220,000 distinct CDR3 sequences, about 38% of them singletons. Source material: blood, either unsorted or a sorted T cell fraction (not recorded which). These receptors all come from a human donor who was either an allogeneic HSCT recipient or a stem cell or donor lymphocyte infusion donor (not recorded which). It is not recorded whose cells these are; they may come from a transplant donor.

This clonotype was seen a few times. The J gene is TRBJ2-7, the V gene TRBV5-1; either TRBD1 or TRBD2 may supply D (7 bases each). Germline assignment: CDR1 SGHRS and CDR2 YFSETQ. The CDR3 runs to 14 residues. With 4 bases removed from V and 1 base from J, the gap between germline ends came to 12 bases. CDR3: CASSPGGQSYEQYF. The CDR3 nucleotides are TGCGCCAGCAGCCCGGGGGGACAGTCCTACGAGCAGTACTTC.

The chain has TRBV20-1 and TRBJ2-7; D is possibly TRBD2 (5 bases). The CDR3 sequence is 12 residues long. Germline lookup yields CDR1 DFQATT and CDR2 SNEGSKA (reference sequence). Trimming shortened V by 4 bases and J by 5 bases, and 12 bases separated the two germline ends. The CDR3 here is CSATRRVDEQYF. The CDR3 DNA reads as TGCAGTGCTACCCGGCGGGTGGACGAGCAGTACTTC.

The chain employs TRBV20-1 and TRBJ1-1; 8 nucleotides agree with TRBD1. Germline-derived CDR1 and CDR2 are DFQATT and SNEGSKA (reference sequence). The CDR3 is 13 amino acids. V trimming: 6 bases; J trimming: 4 bases; junction bases outside the gene matches: 7. CDR3 sequence: CSAREGQATEAFF. DNA of the CDR3: TGCAGTGCCCGCGAGGGACAGGCCACTGAAGCTTTCTTT.

In its sample, this clonotype was seen a few times. The rearrangement uses TRBV25-1 and TRBJ1-5, with D perhaps matching TRBD1 (5 bases). Germline values: CDR1 MGHDK, CDR2 SYGVNS. This CDR3 contains 14 residues. Trimming stripped 2 bases from V and 4 bases from J, with 9 bases between. DNA of the CDR3: TGTGCCAGCAGTGAACGGGCAGGGAATCAGCCCCAGCATTTT. Protein product: CASSERAGNQPQHF.

This rearrangement joins TRBV12-3 or TRBV12-4 to TRBJ2-3; D is possibly TRBD1 (6 bases). The CDR3 runs 14 residues. V was shortened by 5 bases and J by 2 bases, with 11 bases between the two germline ends. In DNA form, the CDR3 reads TGTGCCAGCAGTACTACAGGGCCCACAGATACGCAGTATTTT. The encoded protein is CASSTTGPTDTQYF.

This clonotype has just a few counts. This rearrangement joins TRBV5-1 to TRBJ1-2; D perhaps matches TRBD1 (5 bases). The CDR3 length is 14 residues. Germline CDR1 and CDR2: SGHRS and YFSETQ. V lost 3 bases to trimming and J lost 3 bases, with 12 bases between them. The CDR3 sequence: CASSWVGDDYGYTF. In DNA form, the CDR3 reads TGCGCCAGCAGCTGGGTGGGGGACGACTATGGCTACACCTTC. Looking up the rest from reference TRBV5-1 and TRBJ1-2 gives the full variable domain: KAGVTQTPRYLIKTRGQQVTLSCSPISGHRSVSWYQQTPGQGLQFLFEYFSETQRNKGNFPGRFSGRQFSNSRSEMNVSTLELGDSALYLCASSWVGDDYGYTFGSGTRLTVV.

This clonotype came up once. The rearrangement links TRBV12-3 or TRBV12-4 to TRBJ2-2, with D possibly being TRBD2 (5 bases). The CDR3 spans 15 residues. The V and J ends lost 8 bases and 0 bases respectively, with 13 bases between them. CDR3: CASRMAGPNTGELFF. The CDR3 region has the DNA TGTGCCAGCCGTATGGCGGGCCCGAACACCGGGGAGCTGTTTTTT.

The chain combines TRBV14 with TRBJ2-5; 8 nucleotides match TRBD1. CDR3 length equals 16 residues. V gave up 4 bases and J gave up 6 bases; unmatched junction bases: 13. Per germline, CDR1 SGHDN and CDR2 FVKESK. CDR3 amino acids: CASSPAGQGMRKTQYF. CDR3 DNA sequence: TGTGCCAGCAGCCCTGCCGGACAGGGTATGAGAAAGACCCAGTACTTC. Full variable domain (missing parts from reference TRBV14 and TRBJ2-5): EAGVTQFPSHSVIEKGQTVTLRCDPISGHDNLYWYRRVMGKEIKFLLHFVKESKQDESGMPNNRFLAERTGGTYSTLKVQPAELEDSGVYFCASSPAGQGMRKTQYFGPGTRLLVL.

The chain combines TRBV5-6 with TRBJ2-3; D tentatively fits TRBD1 or TRBD2 (6 bases each). CDR1 and CDR2 from the germline V gene are SGHDT and YYEEEE. This CDR3 has 14 amino acids. The germline V and J ends were trimmed by 4 bases and 5 bases, with 14 bases remaining between them. This chain's CDR3 is CASSPWTAGDTQYF. The DNA of the CDR3 is TGTGCCAGCAGCCCCTGGACAGCGGGAGATACGCAGTATTTT.

This clonotype was detected a few times. V is TRBV20-1 and J is TRBJ1-3; weak D call: TRBD1 (6 bases). The CDR3 consists of 15 residues. CDR1 is DFQATT, CDR2 SNEGSKA, per germline (reference sequence). V lost 3 bases, J lost 1 base, and 13 bases lay in between. The CDR3 spells CSASKGGLSGNTIYF. The CDR3 region has the DNA TGCAGTGCTAGTAAGGGGGGCCTGTCTGGAAACACCATATATTTT.

The chain links TRBV2 to TRBJ1-1; D might be TRBD1 (6 bases). The germline V gene encodes CDR1 SNHLY and CDR2 FYNNEI. V shed 8 bases and J shed 0 bases, with 13 bases lying between them. This CDR3 comprises 14 residues. The CDR3, as DNA: TGTGCCAGCCGTAGAGGGGGTATGAACACTGAAGCTTTCTTT. Translated: CASRRGGMNTEAFF.

This clonotype was seen only a few times. This chain connects TRBV11-3 to TRBJ2-1, with a possible D match to TRBD1 (6 bases). This CDR3 spans 15 amino acids. Germline V gene data show CDR1 as SGHNT and CDR2 as YENEEA. V lost 2 bases to trimming and J lost 0 bases, with 8 bases between them. CDR3 sequence: CASSLRGGSYNEQFF. The CDR3 DNA follows: TGTGCCAGCAGCTTACGAGGGGGCTCCTACAATGAGCAGTTCTTC.

The V gene is TRBV5-8, the J gene TRBJ2-3, with 9 bases identical to TRBD1. CDR1 is SGHTS and CDR2 is YDEGEE in the germline V gene. The CDR3 is made up of 15 amino acids. The trim removed 0 bases at V and 1 base at J, leaving 0 bases unmatched. Here the CDR3 reads CASSLGTGGTDTQYF. Written as DNA, the CDR3 is TGTGCCAGCAGCTTGGGGACAGGGGGCACAGATACGCAGTATTTT. Combining the CDR3 with reference TRBV5-8 and TRBJ2-3 gives the whole variable domain EAGVTQSPTHLIKTRGQQATLRCSPISGHTSVYWYQQALGLGLQFLLWYDEGEERNRGNFPPRFSGRQFPNYSSELNVNALELEDSALYLCASSLGTGGTDTQYFGPGTRLTVL.

The V call is TRBV30, the J call TRBJ1-1, with a possible D match to TRBD1 (5 bases). The ends were cut back, 4 bases at V and 5 bases at J, with 14 bases in the middle. From germline, CDR1 is GTSNPN and CDR2 SVGIG (reference sequence). The CDR3 consists of 13 residues. CDR3 sequence (DNA): TGTGCCTGGAAAGACTCCTGGGGGACTGAAGCTTTCTTT. Its protein product is CAWKDSWGTEAFF.

The V and J genes are TRBV10-3 and TRBJ2-2, with 8 nucleotides matching TRBD1. V dropped 8 bases and J dropped 0; count of bases not matched to a gene: 8. The CDR3 sequence is 16 residues long. Germline V gene lookup returns CDR1 ENHRY and CDR2 SYGVKD. Here the CDR3 reads CAIQTRTGPNTGELFF. CDR3 in DNA: TGTGCCATCCAAACCAGGACAGGGCCGAACACCGGGGAGCTGTTTTTT.

This clonotype has more than one count but fewer than ten. The chain employs TRBV29-1 and TRBJ1-3; no clear D gene. The CDR3 spans 12 residues. Trimming removed 6 bases at V and 1 base at J, with 7 bases between. CDR1 and CDR2 from the germline V gene are SQVTM and ANQGSEA. CDR3 region: CSVSPSGNTIYF. DNA for the CDR3: TGCAGCGTATCTCCGTCTGGAAACACCATATATTTT.

This clonotype was seen only a few times. The J gene is TRBJ2-5, the V gene TRBV6-2 or TRBV6-3; D gene unclear. Germline V CDR1 and CDR2: MNHEY, SVGEGT. Between the trimmed V and J ends, which lost 7 bases and 0 bases, there was a span of 18 bases. This CDR3 comprises 16 residues. CDR3 sequence (DNA): TGTGCCAGCAACTCATGGGGAACCCGAGACCAAGAGACCCAGTACTTC. Translation: CASNSWGTRDQETQYF.

This clonotype occurred many times. The V call is TRBV12-3 or TRBV12-4, the J call TRBJ1-5, with D possibly matching TRBD1 (5 bases). The CDR3 has 14 amino acids. The germline V and J ends were trimmed by 3 bases and 3 bases, with 9 bases remaining between them. The CDR3 coding sequence is TGTGCCAGCAGTTTCGACAGACCCAATCAGCCCCAGCATTTT. This codes for CASSFDRPNQPQHF.

The table lists this clonotype with a few counts. V is TRBV15 and J is TRBJ1-4, with D maybe TRBD1 (6 bases). The V and J ends lost 0 bases and 8 bases respectively, with 16 bases between them. The V gene's germline CDR1 is LNHNV and CDR2 YYDKDF (reference sequence). CDR3 length: 16 residues. CDR3 DNA sequence: TGTGCCACCAGCAGAGATTTGGCCAGGGGAGGGGAAAAACTGTTTTTT. Protein sequence: CATSRDLARGGEKLFF. The full variable domain, with the rest looked up from reference TRBV15 and TRBJ1-4, is DAMVIQNPRYQVTQFGKPVTLSCSQTLNHNVMYWYQQKSSQAPKLLFHYYDKDFNNEADTPDNFQSRRPNTSFCFLDIRSPGLGDTAMYLCATSRDLARGGEKLFFGSGTQLSVL.

This clonotype came up a few times. The chain recombines TRBV29-1 with TRBJ1-5, with 7 bases identical to TRBD1. Germline V gives CDR1 SQVTM, CDR2 ANQGSEA. V trimming: 7 bases; J trimming: 4 bases; junction bases outside the gene matches: 7. This CDR3 spans 13 amino acids. Here the CDR3 reads CSAIGQANQPQHF. The CDR3 DNA sequence: TGCAGCGCCATTGGACAGGCAAATCAGCCCCAGCATTTT.

This clonotype was detected only a few times. The chain is built from TRBV12-3 or TRBV12-4 and TRBJ1-1; D unresolved. Trimming stripped 5 bases from V and 0 bases from J, with 10 bases between. The CDR3 loop spans 14 amino acids. CDR3 nucleotide sequence: TGTGCCAGCAGTGCTCCAGTCATGAACACTGAAGCTTTCTTT. This sequence encodes CASSAPVMNTEAFF.

The V and J genes are TRBV15 and TRBJ1-5; D remains unclear. The CDR3 has 16 residues. V was trimmed by 2 bases and J by 0 bases, leaving 11 bases between them. CDR1 LNHNV and CDR2 YYDKDF come from the germline V gene (reference sequence). In DNA, the CDR3 is TGTGCCACCAGCAGATCCCCGACTGTTAGCAATCAGCCCCAGCATTTT. Translating gives CATSRSPTVSNQPQHF.

For this clonotype: Since the CDR3 does not end with the conserved phenylalanine or tryptophan, this likely comes from a read error. The V and J genes are TRBV7-9 and TRBJ1-3; 8 bases agree with TRBD1. The J segment lost 2 bases and the V segment lost 5 bases, leaving 8 bases of the junction unmatched. Germline V gives CDR1 SEHNR, CDR2 FQNEAQ (reference sequence). The CDR3 consists of 16 residues. In DNA, the CDR3 is TGTGCCAGCAGCCTCGCAGGGGGCGTAACTGGAAACACCATATATCTT. Protein product: CASSLAGGVTGNTIYL.